The rows below give T cell receptor beta chains drawn from one sample of a study of early T cells in non-severe SARS-CoV-2 infection. In TCRdb, the 5' RACE reads were re-called with MiXCR into one record per CDR3 protein. The data show about 68,000 distinct CDR3 sequences, roughly 10% seen once. The sequenced sample consisted of whole blood. The origin of the receptors is an adult who was a healthcare worker with PCR-confirmed SARS-CoV-2 infection or an uninfected control (not recorded which). Each CDR3 is given with its conserved first and last residue. The D gene is left open where the match is weak. Not all rows give a size; the values are once, few, many and, for expanded clones, a class.

j_call	cdr3_length	clone_size	d_call	v_call	cdr3_nt	cdr3_aa
TRBJ2-7	13	many	.	TRBV20-1	TGCAGTGCTAGAGGTGATTTGGACTACGAGCAGTACTTC	CSARGDLDYEQYF
TRBJ1-1	12	few	.	TRBV29-1	TGCAGCGTTGAAGTGGGGAACACTGAAGCTTTCTTT	CSVEVGNTEAFF
TRBJ2-7	12	once	.	TRBV28	TGTGCCAGCAGTTTAACTAGATACGAGCAGTACTTC	CASSLTRYEQYF
TRBJ2-2	15	.	.	TRBV28	TGTGCCAGCAGTTCAGTCGACAGAAACACCGGGGAGCTGTTTTTT	CASSSVDRNTGELFF
TRBJ1-5	13	once	TRBD1	TRBV20-1	TGCAGTGCTGTACAGGGGGGCAATCAGCCCCAGCATTTT	CSAVQGGNQPQHF
TRBJ1-1	12	.	.	TRBV6-5	TGTGCCAGCAGTTACCGAAACACTGAAGCTTTCTTT	CASSYRNTEAFF
TRBJ2-7	13	.	.	TRBV6-6	TGTGCCAGCAGTGTCGAGGCCTACTACGAGCAGTACTTC	CASSVEAYYEQYF
TRBJ2-2	14	.	.	TRBV19	TGTGCCAGTAGTATAGGACACGGTACCGGGGAGCTGTTTTTT	CASSIGHGTGELFF
TRBJ1-1	11	.	.	TRBV2	TGTGCCAGCGGAGAGAACACTGAAGCTTTCTTT	CASGENTEAFF
TRBJ2-7	14	many	.	TRBV6-6	TGTGCCAGCAGTCCCGCCGGGGGAGTCTACGAGCAGTACTTC	CASSPAGGVYEQYF
TRBJ1-5	13	.	.	TRBV5-1	TGCGCCAGCAGTCGGGGTAGCAATCAGCCCCAGCATTTT	CASSRGSNQPQHF
TRBJ1-4	16	.	TRBD1	TRBV7-2	TGTGCCAGCAGCTCTCTACCCGGGACAGGGAATGAAAAACTGTTTTTT	CASSSLPGTGNEKLFF